This T cell receptor (beta chain) was sequenced for a study of PD-1 blockade in classical Hodgkin lymphoma. Study-level results: There was a significant rise in CD4+ TCR diversity by C4D1, with no such rise for CD8+. Newly diagnosed patients had diversity similar to the baseline diversity of complete responders.

All patients relapsed after autologous stem cell transplantation, and brentuximab vedotin exposure varied. V shed 5 bases and J 2 bases; nucleotides not matched to a gene: 10. Germline V gene sequence: CDR1 GTSNPN, CDR2 SVGIG (reference sequence). The CDR3 runs to 15 residues. This clone was seen only once. Its specificity is unknown. Measured with immunoSEQ multiplex PCR; TCRdb has only the in-frame clones, and not every one. The sample shows roughly 92,000 clones, roughly 92% of them seen only once. The chain combines TRBV30 with TRBJ2-3; the match to TRBD1 covers 7 bases. Here the sequenced sample was peripheral blood mononuclear cells (PBMCs), taken at baseline. This sequence was found in a human donor with classical Hodgkin lymphoma. Written as DNA, the CDR3 is TGTGCCTGGGCTAGGGACAGAAGAAACACAGATACGCAGTATTTT. It codes for CAWARDRRNTDTQYF.